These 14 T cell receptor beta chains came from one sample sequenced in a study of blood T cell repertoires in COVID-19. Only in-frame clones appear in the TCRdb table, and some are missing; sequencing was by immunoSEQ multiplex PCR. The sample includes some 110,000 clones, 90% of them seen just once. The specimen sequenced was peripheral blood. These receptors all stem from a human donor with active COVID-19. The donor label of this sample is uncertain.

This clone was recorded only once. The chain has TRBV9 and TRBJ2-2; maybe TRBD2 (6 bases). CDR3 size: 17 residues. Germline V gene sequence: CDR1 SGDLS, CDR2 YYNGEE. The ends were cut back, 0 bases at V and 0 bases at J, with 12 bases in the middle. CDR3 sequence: CASSVGVGTSNTGELFF. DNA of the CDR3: TGTGCCAGCAGCGTAGGTGTGGGGACTTCGAACACCGGGGAGCTGTTTTTT.

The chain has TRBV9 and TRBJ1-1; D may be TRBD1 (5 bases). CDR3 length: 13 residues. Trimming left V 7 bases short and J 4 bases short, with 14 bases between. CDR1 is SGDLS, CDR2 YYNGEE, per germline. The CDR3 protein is CASSVTQGTEAFF. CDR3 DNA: TGTGCCAGCTCCGTCACGCAGGGCACTGAAGCTTTCTTT.

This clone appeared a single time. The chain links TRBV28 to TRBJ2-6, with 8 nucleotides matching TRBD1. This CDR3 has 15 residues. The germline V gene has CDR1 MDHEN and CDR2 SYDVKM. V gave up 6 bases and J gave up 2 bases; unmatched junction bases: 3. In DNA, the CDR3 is TGTGCCAGCAGCCCGACAGGGGCTGGGGCCAACGTCCTGACTTTC. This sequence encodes CASSPTGAGANVLTF.

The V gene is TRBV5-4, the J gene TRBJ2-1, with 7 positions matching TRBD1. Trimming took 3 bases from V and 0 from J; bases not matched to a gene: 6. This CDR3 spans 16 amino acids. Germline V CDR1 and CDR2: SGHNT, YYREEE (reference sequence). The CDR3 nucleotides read TGTGCCAGCAGCTCCTTACAGGGGCTCTCCTACAATGAGCAGTTCTTC. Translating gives CASSSLQGLSYNEQFF.

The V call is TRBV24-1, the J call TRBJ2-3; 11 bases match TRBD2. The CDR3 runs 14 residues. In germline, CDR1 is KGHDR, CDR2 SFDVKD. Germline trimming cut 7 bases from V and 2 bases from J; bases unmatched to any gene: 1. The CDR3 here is CATRTSGATDTQYF. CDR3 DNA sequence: TGTGCCACCAGGACTAGCGGGGCCACAGATACGCAGTATTTT.

The CDR3 reads CASSPISGLAVTYEQYF. In DNA, the CDR3 is TGTGCCAGCAGCCCAATATCCGGGCTAGCGGTGACCTACGAGCAGTACTTC. The V and J genes are TRBV7-2 and TRBJ2-7; 7 nucleotides match TRBD2. The CDR3 is 17 residues long. Unmatched junction bases numbered 15, after V lost 5 bases and J lost 2 bases. From germline, CDR1 is SGHTA and CDR2 FQGNSA.

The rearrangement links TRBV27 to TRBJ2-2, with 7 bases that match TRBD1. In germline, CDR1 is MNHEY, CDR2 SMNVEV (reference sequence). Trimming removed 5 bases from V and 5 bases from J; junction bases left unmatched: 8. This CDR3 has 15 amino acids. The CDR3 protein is CASSARYRGTGELFF. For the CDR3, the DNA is TGTGCCAGCAGTGCCCGGTACAGGGGTACCGGGGAGCTGTTTTTT.

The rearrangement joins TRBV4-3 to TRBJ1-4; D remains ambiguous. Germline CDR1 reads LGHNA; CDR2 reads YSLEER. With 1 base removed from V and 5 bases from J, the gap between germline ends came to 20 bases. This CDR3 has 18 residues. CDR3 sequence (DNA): TGCGCCAGCAGCCAAGTAACCCCCCCTAAGGGAGTCAATGAAAAACTGTTTTTT. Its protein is CASSQVTPPKGVNEKLFF.

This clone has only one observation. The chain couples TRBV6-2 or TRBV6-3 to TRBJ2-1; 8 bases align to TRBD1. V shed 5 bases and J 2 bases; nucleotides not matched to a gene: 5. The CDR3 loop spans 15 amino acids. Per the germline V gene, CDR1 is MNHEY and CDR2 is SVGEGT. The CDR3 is CASSPGQGPYNEQFF. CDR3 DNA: TGTGCCAGCAGTCCCGGACAGGGCCCCTACAATGAGCAGTTCTTC.

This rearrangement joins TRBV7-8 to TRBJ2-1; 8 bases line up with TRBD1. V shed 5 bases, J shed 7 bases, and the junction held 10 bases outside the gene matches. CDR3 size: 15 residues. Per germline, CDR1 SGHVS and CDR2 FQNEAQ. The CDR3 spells CASSLRQGRTNEQFF. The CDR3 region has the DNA TGTGCCAGCAGCCTACGACAGGGGAGGACGAATGAGCAGTTCTTC.

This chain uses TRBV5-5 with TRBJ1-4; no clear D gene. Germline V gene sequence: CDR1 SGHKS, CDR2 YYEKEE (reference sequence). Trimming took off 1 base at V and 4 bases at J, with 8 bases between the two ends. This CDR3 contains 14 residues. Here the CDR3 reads CASSLLPGNEKLFF. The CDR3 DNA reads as TGTGCCAGCAGCTTGTTGCCCGGTAATGAAAAACTGTTTTTT.

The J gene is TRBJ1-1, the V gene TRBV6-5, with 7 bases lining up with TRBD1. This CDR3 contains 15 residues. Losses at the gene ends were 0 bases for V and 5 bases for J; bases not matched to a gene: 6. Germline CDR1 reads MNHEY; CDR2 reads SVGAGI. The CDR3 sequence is CASSYSRQGDTEAFF. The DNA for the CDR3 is TGTGCCAGCAGTTACTCGAGACAGGGAGATACTGAAGCTTTCTTT.

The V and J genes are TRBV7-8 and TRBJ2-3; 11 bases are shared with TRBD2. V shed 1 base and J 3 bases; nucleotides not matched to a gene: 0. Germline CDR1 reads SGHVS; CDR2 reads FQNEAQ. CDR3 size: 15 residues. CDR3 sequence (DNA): TGTGCCAGCAGCTTAGGACTAGCGGGGACAGATACGCAGTATTTT. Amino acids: CASSLGLAGTDTQYF.

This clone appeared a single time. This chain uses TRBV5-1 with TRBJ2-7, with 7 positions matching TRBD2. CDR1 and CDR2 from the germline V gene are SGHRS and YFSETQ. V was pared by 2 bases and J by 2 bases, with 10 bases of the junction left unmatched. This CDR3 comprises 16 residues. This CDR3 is CASSFWGKGRAYEQYF. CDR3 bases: TGCGCCAGCAGCTTTTGGGGTAAAGGGAGGGCCTACGAGCAGTACTTC. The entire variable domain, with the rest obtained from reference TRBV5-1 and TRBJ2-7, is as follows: KAGVTQTPRYLIKTRGQQVTLSCSPISGHRSVSWYQQTPGQGLQFLFEYFSETQRNKGNFPGRFSGRQFSNSRSEMNVSTLELGDSALYLCASSFWGKGRAYEQYFGPGTRLTVT.